This T cell receptor delta chain was found in a study of Vδ1+ human thymocytes. Germline CDR1 and CDR2: TSWWSYY and QGS. V was clipped by 3 bases and J by 7 bases, with 30 bases between them. CDR3 length equals 19 residues. This clone was picked up a small number of times. Its matching antigen is unknown. Points from the study as a whole: Despite high sort purity, roughly 20% of thymic T cell receptor delta sequences were Vdelta2. In the thymus, TRG and TRD repertoires looked highly polyclonal with Gaussian CDR3 lengths.

Sequences come from RNA converted to cDNA by reverse transcription. Multiplex PCR used pooled V-gene forward primers and a constant-region reverse primer to amplify CDR3s. TCRdb redid clone calling on the multiplex PCR reads using CATT. The sample carries 50,000 to 75,000 delta-chain clones, approximately 16% recorded once. Sequencing was performed on Vdelta1+ gamma-delta thymocytes from the thymus. The subset is: FACS-sorted CD3+ TCRalphabeta- TCRVdelta1+ TCRVdelta2- thymocytes. The source of this sequence is a girl under three years old who had congenital heart surgery. The J gene is TRDJ1, the V gene TRDV1; D tentatively fits TRDD2 or TRDD3 (9 bases each). The CDR3 DNA is TGTGCTCTTGGGGACGCCTTACCTTCCTACGGGGGGATACTGGCTAAACTCATCTTT. This sequence encodes CALGDALPSYGGILAKLIF.